This passage covers 7 T cell receptor beta chains from one sample sequenced in a study of T cell responses to AZD1222 COVID-19 vaccine. Here immunoSEQ multiplex PCR was the method, and the copy in TCRdb shows in-frame clones only, minus some. Of under 150,000 clones listed, 88% are singletons. The input for sequencing was peripheral blood, taken 28 days after the second AZD1222 dose. Receptors were obtained from an adult who received the AZD1222 COVID-19 vaccine.

The V and J genes are TRBV12-5 and TRBJ2-7, with a weak D call TRBD2 (7 bases). Germline-derived CDR1 and CDR2 are LGHNT and FRNRAP. The V and J ends lost 10 bases and 3 bases respectively, with 16 bases between them. The CDR3 sequence is 13 residues long. CDR3: CATGRGYGYEQYF. The DNA for the CDR3 is TGTGCTACTGGGAGGGGGTACGGCTACGAGCAGTACTTC.

The chain is built from TRBV6-5 and TRBJ2-7; D gene ambiguous. The V gene's germline CDR1 is MNHEY and CDR2 SVGAGI. V was trimmed by 6 bases and J by 1 base, leaving 13 bases between them. The CDR3 has 14 residues. In DNA, the CDR3 is TGTGCCAGCAGCACATTAGGCGGATCCTACGAGCAGTACTTC. This codes for CASSTLGGSYEQYF.

The chain uses TRBV9 and TRBJ1-5; a possible D gene is TRBD1 (5 bases). V lost 0 bases, J lost 1 base, and 8 bases lay in between. The CDR3 runs to 15 residues. Germline V gene sequence: CDR1 SGDLS, CDR2 YYNGEE. In DNA, the CDR3 is TGTGCCAGCAGCGTAGGGCAGGGAAGCAATCAGCCCCAGCATTTT. Translated, it gives CASSVGQGSNQPQHF.

The V and J genes are TRBV7-9 and TRBJ2-5; D is undetermined. Germline-derived CDR1 and CDR2 are SEHNR and FQNEAQ (reference sequence). V gave up 5 bases and J gave up 5 bases, with 6 bases separating them. CDR3 size: 11 residues. The CDR3 nucleotides are TGTGCCAGCAGCACCCGGGAGACCCAGTACTTC. This translates into CASSTRETQYF.

The chain links TRBV5-6 to TRBJ1-6, with D possibly being TRBD1 (6 bases). The CDR3 is made up of 15 amino acids. Germline V gene lookup returns CDR1 SGHDT and CDR2 YYEEEE. Trimming took 1 base from V and 9 from J, leaving 14 bases between them. This chain's CDR3 is CASSLYQGLASPLHF. DNA for the CDR3: TGTGCCAGCAGCTTGTATCAGGGGTTGGCTTCACCCCTCCACTTT. The full variable domain, rest sourced from reference TRBV5-6 and TRBJ1-6, is DAGVTQSPTHLIKTRGQQVTLRCSPKSGHDTVSWYQQALGQGPQFIFQYYEEEERQRGNFPDRFSGHQFPNYSSELNVNALLLGDSALYLCASSLYQGLASPLHFGNGTRLTVT.

The CDR3 DNA sequence: TGCGCCAGCAGGGACTGGACAGGGTTGGAGCCCCAGCATTTT. Its translation: CASRDWTGLEPQHF. The chain recombines TRBV5-1 with TRBJ1-5; 8 positions match TRBD1. The trim removed 5 bases at V and 8 bases at J, leaving 9 bases unmatched. The CDR3 length is 14 residues. The germline V gene has CDR1 SGHRS and CDR2 YFSETQ.

The chain joins TRBV11-2 to TRBJ2-7; either TRBD1 or TRBD2 may supply D (7 bases each). Germline CDR1 and CDR2: SGHAT and FQNNGV. The CDR3 covers 13 residues. V was trimmed by 7 bases and J by 6 bases, leaving 16 bases between them. The CDR3 DNA follows: TGTGCCAGCATCCAGCAGGGGGGGCGCGAGCAGTACTTC. Translating gives CASIQQGGREQYF.